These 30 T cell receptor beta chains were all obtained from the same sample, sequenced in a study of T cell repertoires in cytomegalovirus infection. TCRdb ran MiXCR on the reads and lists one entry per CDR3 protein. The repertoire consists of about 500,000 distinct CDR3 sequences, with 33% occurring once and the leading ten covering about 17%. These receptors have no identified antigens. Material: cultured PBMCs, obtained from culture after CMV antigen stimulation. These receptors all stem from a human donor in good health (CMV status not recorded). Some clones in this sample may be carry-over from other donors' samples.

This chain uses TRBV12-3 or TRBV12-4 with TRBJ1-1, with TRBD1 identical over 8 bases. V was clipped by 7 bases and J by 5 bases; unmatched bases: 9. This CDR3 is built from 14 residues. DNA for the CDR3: TGTGCCAGCAACGGACAGGGATTAGGAACTGAAGCTTTCTTT. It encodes CASNGQGLGTEAFF.

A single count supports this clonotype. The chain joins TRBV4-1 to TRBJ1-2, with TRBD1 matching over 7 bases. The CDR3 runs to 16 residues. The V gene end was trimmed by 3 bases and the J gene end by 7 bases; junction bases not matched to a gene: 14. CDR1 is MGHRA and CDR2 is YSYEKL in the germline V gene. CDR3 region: CASSQGPWDSYSGYTF. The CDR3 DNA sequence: TGCGCCAGCAGCCAGGGGCCTTGGGACAGCTATAGTGGCTACACCTTC.

The CDR3 here is CASRGPGLAGLGELFF. CDR3 nucleotide sequence: TGTGCCAGTAGGGGCCCGGGACTAGCGGGACTCGGGGAGCTGTTTTTT. V gene TRBV19 combines with J gene TRBJ2-2; 13 bases are shared with TRBD2. Trimming took 6 bases from V and 7 from J; bases not matched to a gene: 8. Germline CDR1 reads LNHDA; CDR2 reads SQIVND (reference sequence). This CDR3 comprises 16 residues.

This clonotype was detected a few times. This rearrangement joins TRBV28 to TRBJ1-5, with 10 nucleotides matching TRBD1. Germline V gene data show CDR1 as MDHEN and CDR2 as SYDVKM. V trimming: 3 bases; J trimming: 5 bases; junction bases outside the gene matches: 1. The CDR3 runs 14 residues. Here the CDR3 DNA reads TGTGCCAGCAGTTTGACAGGGGGCCATCAGCCCCAGCATTTT. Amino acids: CASSLTGGHQPQHF.

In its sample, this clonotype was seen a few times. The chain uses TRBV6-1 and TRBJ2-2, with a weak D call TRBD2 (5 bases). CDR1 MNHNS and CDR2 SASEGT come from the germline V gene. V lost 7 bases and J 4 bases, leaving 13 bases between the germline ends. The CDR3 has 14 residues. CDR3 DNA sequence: TGTGCCAGCAAATGGCTGGCGGGCACCGGGGAGCTGTTTTTT. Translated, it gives CASKWLAGTGELFF.

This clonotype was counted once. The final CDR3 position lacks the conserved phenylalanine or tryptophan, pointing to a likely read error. CDR3 in DNA: TGCGCCAGCAGCCAGTGGTCGTTTCGCAGGGAACTCGAGGGGCAGCCCCAGCATTCT. Encoded protein: CASSQWSFRRELEGQPQHS. The chain joins TRBV4-1 to TRBJ1-5; weak D call: TRBD1 (5 bases). V lost 3 bases and J 7 bases, leaving 28 bases between the germline ends. The germline gives CDR1 MGHRA, CDR2 YSYEKL. The CDR3 has 19 residues.

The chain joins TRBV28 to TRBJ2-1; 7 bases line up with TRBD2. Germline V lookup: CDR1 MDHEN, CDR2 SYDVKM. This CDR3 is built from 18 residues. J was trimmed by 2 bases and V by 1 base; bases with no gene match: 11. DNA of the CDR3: TGTGCCAGCAGTTTATATCAAGGGCTAGCGGCTGCCTACAATGAGCAGTTCTTC. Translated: CASSLYQGLAAAYNEQFF.

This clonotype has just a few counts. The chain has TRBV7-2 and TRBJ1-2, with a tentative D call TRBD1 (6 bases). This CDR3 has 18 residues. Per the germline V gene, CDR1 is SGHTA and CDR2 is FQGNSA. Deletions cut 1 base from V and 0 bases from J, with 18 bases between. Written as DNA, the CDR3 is TGTGCCAGCAGCTTAGGACCTGGGGGGGGCGCCCCTAACTATGGCTACACCTTC. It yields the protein CASSLGPGGGAPNYGYTF.

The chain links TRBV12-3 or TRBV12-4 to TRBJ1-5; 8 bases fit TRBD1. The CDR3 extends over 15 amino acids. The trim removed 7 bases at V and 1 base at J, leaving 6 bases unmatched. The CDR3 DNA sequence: TGTGCCAGCACCGTGACAGGGGACAGCAATCAGCCCCAGCATTTT. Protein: CASTVTGDSNQPQHF.

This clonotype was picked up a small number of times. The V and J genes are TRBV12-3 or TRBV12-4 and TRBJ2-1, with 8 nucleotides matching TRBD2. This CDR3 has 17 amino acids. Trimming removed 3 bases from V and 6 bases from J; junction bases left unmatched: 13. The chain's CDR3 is CASSFWGSGNKPNEQFF. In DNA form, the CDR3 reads TGTGCCAGCAGTTTTTGGGGTAGCGGGAATAAACCCAATGAGCAGTTCTTC.

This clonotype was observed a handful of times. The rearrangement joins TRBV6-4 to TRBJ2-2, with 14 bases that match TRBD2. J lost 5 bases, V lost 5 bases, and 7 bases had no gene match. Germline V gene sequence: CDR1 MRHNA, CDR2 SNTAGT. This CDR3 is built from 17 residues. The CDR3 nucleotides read TGTGCCAGCAGTCTCGGACTAGCGGGAGGTGGTACCGGGGAGCTGTTTTTT. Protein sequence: CASSLGLAGGGTGELFF.

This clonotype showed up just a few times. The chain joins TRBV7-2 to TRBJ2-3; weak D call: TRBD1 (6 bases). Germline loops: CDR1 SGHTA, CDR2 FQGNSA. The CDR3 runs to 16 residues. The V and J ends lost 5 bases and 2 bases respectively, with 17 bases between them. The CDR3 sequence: CASSPHRVVVTDTQYF. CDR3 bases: TGTGCCAGCAGCCCGCACAGGGTGGTCGTCACAGATACGCAGTATTTT.

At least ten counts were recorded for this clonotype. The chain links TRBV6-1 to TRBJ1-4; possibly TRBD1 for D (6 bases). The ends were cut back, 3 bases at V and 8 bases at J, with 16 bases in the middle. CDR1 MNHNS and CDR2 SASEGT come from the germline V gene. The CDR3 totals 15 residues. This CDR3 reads CASSDYHGQSEKLFF. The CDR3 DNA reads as TGTGCCAGCAGTGATTACCACGGACAGTCGGAAAAACTGTTTTTT.

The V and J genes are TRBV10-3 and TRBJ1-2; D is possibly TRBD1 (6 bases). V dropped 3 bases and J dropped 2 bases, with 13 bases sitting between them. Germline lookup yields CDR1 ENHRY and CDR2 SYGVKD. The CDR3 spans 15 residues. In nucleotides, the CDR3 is TGTGCCATCAGTGAAGTGGACAGCTTCAACTATGGCTACACCTTC. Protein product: CAISEVDSFNYGYTF.

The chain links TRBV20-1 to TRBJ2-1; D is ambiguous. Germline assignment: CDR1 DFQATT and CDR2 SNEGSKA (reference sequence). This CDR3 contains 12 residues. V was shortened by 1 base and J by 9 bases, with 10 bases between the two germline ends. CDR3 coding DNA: TGCAGTGCTAGAGGGTCTTCTAGTGAGCAGTTCTTC. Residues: CSARGSSSEQFF.

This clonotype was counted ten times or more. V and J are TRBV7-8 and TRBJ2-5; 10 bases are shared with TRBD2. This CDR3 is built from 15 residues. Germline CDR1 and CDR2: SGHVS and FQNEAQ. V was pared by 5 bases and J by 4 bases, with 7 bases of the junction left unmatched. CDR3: CASSQGAGGRETQYF. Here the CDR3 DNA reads TGTGCCAGCAGCCAAGGAGCGGGGGGGCGAGAGACCCAGTACTTC.

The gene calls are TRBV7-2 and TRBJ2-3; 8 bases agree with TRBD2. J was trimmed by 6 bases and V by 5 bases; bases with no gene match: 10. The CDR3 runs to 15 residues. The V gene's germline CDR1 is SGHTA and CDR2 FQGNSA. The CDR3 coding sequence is TGTGCCAGCAGCCGACCCGGGACTAGATCCGATACGCAGTATTTT. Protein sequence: CASSRPGTRSDTQYF. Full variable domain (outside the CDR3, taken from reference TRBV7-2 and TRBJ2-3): GAGVSQSPSNKVTEKGKDVELRCDPISGHTALYWYRQSLGQGLEFLIYFQGNSAPDKSGLPSDRFSAERTGGSVSTLTIQRTQQEDSAVYLCASSRPGTRSDTQYFGPGTRLTVL.

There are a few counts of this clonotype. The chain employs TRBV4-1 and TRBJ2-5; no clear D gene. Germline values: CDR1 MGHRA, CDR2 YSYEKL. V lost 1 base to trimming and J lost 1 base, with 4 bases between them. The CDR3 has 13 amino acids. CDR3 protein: CASSQVFQETQYF. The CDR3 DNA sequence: TGCGCCAGCAGCCAAGTCTTCCAAGAGACCCAGTACTTC.

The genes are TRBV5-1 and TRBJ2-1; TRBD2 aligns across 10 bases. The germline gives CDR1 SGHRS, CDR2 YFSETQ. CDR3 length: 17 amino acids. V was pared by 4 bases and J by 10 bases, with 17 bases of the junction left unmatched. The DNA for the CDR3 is TGCGCCAGCAGCACGACGTCAAGACTAGCGGGTAACACCGAGCAGTTCTTC. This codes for CASSTTSRLAGNTEQFF. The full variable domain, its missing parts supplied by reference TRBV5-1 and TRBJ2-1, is KAGVTQTPRYLIKTRGQQVTLSCSPISGHRSVSWYQQTPGQGLQFLFEYFSETQRNKGNFPGRFSGRQFSNSRSEMNVSTLELGDSALYLCASSTTSRLAGNTEQFFGPGTRLTVL.

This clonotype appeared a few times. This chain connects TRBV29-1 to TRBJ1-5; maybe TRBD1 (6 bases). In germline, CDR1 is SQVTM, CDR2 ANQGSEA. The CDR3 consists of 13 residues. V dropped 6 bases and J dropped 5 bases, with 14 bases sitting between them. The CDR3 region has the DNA TGCAGCGTGGCGGGAGGGGGGGATCAGCCCCAGCATTTT. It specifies CSVAGGGDQPQHF. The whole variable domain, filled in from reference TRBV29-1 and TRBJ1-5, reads SAVISQKPSRDICQRGTSLTIQCQVDSQVTMMFWYRQQPGQSLTLIATANQGSEATYESGFVIDKFPISRPNLTFSTLTVSNMSPEDSSIYLCSVAGGGDQPQHFGDGTRLSIL.

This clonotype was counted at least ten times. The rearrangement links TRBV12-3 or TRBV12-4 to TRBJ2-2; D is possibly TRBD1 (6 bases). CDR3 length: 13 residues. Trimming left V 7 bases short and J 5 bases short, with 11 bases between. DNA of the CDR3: TGTGCCAGCACTCGGACAGAGACCGGGGAGCTGTTTTTT. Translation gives CASTRTETGELFF.

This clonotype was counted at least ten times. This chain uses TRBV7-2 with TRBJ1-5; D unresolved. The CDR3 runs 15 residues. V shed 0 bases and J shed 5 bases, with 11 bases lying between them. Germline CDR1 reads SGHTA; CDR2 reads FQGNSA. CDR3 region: CASSLASGRHQPQHF. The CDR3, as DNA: TGTGCCAGCAGCTTAGCATCAGGACGTCATCAGCCCCAGCATTTT.

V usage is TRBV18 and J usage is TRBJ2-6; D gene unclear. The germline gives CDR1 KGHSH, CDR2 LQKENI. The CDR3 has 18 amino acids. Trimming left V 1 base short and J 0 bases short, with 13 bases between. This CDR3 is CASSPQSILASGANVLTF. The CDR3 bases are TGTGCCAGCTCACCACAAAGCATCTTAGCCTCTGGGGCCAACGTCCTGACTTTC.

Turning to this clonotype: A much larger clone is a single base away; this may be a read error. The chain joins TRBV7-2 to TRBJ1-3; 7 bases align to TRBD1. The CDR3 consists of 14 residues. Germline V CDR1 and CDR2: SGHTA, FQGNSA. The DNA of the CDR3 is TGTGCCGGCAGGCAAACAGGGGCTGGAAACACCATATATTTT. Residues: CAGRQTGAGNTIYF.

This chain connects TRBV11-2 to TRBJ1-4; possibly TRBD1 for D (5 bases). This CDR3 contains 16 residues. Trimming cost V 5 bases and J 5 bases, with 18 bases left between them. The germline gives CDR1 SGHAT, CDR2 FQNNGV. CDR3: CASSAWLTDSNEKLFF. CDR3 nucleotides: TGTGCCAGCAGCGCTTGGTTGACAGATTCAAATGAAAAACTGTTTTTT.

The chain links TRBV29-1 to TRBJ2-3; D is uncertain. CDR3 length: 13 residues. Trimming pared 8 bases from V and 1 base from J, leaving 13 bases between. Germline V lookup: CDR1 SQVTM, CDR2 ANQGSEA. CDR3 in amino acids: CSPTLRGTDTQYF. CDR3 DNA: TGCAGCCCTACACTTCGAGGCACAGATACGCAGTATTTT.

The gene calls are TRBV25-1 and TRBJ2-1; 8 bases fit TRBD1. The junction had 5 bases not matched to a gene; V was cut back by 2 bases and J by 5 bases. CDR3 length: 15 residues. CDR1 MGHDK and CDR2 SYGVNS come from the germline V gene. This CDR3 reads CASSEQGAGNNEQFF. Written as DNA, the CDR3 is TGTGCCAGCAGTGAACAGGGGGCAGGAAACAATGAGCAGTTCTTC.

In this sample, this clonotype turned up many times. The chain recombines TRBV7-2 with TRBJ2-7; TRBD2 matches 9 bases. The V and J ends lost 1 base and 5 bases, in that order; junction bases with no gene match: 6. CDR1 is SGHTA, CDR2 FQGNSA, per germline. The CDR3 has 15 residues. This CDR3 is CASSLEGGRADEQYV. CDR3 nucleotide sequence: TGTGCCAGCAGCTTAGAGGGCGGGAGGGCCGACGAGCAGTACGTC.

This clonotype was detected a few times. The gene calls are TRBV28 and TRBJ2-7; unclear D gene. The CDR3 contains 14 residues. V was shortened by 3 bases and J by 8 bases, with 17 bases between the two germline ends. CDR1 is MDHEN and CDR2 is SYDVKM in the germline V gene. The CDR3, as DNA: TGTGCCAGCAGTTTGCGAAGCAGCACCATTCAGCAGTACTTC. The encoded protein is CASSLRSSTIQQYF.

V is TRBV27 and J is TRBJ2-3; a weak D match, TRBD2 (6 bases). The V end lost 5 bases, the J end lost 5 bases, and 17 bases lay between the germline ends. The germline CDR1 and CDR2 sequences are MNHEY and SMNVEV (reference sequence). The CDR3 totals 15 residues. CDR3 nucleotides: TGTGCCAGCAGTACCGAGGGACTGGGCGGAGATACGCAGTATTTT. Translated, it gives CASSTEGLGGDTQYF.